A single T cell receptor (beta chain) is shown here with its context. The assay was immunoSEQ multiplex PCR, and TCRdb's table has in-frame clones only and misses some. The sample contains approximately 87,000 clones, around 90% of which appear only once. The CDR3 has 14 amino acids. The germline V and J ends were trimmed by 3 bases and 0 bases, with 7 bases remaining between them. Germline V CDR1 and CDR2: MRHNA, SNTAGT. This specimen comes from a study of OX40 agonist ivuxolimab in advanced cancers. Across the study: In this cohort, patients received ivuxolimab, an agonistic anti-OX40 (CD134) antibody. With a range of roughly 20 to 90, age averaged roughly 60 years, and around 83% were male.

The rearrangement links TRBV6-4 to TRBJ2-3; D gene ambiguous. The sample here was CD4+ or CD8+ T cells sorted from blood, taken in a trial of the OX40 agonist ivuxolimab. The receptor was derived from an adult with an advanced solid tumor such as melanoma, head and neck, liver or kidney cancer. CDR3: CASSESRSTDTQYF. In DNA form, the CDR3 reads TGTGCCAGCAGTGAGTCGCGAAGCACAGATACGCAGTATTTT.